The clone carrying this T cell receptor (beta chain) has at least ten counts. Germline values: CDR1 SEHNR, CDR2 FQNEAQ (reference sequence). Trimming took 0 bases from V and 4 from J; bases not matched to a gene: 2. The CDR3 is made up of 14 amino acids. Clones were read by immunoSEQ multiplex PCR, and TCRdb kept only the in-frame ones, dropping some. In the table there are fewer than 350,000 clones, around 87% of which are singletons. These data are taken from a study of shared clonotypes between healthy human individuals. Across the study: Each donor's CD4 naive and CD4 memory cells filled three plates apiece, CD8 naive two, and CD8 memory one.

The sequenced sample was memory CD8+ T cells sorted from blood. The sample's subset: CD45RO+ cells pooled with CCR7-negative TemRA cells. The sequence came from a man aged 18-30 years in good health. The V gene is TRBV7-9, the J gene TRBJ2-7; 8 bases are a match to TRBD1. In DNA, the CDR3 is TGTGCCAGCAGCTTAGCGGGACAGGAATACGAGCAGTACTTC. Encoded protein: CASSLAGQEYEQYF.